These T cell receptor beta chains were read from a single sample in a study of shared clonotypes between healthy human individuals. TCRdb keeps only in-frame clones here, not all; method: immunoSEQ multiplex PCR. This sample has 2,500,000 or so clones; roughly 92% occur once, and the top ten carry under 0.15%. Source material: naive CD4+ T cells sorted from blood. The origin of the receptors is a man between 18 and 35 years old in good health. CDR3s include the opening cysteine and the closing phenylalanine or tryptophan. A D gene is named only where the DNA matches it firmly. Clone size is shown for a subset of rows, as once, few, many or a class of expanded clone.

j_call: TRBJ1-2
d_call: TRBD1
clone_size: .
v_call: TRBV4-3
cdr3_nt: TGCGCCAGCAGCCAACTCCAGGGGGATAACTATGGCTACACCTTC
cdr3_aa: CASSQLQGDNYGYTF

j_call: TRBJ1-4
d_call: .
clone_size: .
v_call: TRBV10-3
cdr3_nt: TGTGCCATCAGTGAAGATTCTAATGAAAAACTGTTTTTT
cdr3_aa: CAISEDSNEKLFF

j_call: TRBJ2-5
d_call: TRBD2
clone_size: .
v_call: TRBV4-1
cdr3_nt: TGCGCCAGCAGCCAGCTAGCGGGGGCTCAAGAGACCCAGTACTTC
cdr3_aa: CASSQLAGAQETQYF

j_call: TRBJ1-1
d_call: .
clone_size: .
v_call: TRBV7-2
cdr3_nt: TGTGCCAGCAGCCCAGCTTGGATGTACACTGAAGCTTTCTTT
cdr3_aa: CASSPAWMYTEAFF

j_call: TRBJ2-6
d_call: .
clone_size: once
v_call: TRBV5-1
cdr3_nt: TGCGCCAGCAGCTTGGCAACCGGGACCACCTCTGGGGCCAACGTCCTGACTTTC
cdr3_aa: CASSLATGTTSGANVLTF

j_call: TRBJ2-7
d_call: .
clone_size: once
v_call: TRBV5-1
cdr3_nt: TGCGCCAGCAGCTTGGGTAGCGGCGGAATGGACGAGCAGTACTTC
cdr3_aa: CASSLGSGGMDEQYF

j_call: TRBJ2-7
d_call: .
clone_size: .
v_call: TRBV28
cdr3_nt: TGTGCCAGCAGCGCCTCGTGGGCAGGCGGGATTGGCGAGCAGTACTTC
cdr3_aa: CASSASWAGGIGEQYF

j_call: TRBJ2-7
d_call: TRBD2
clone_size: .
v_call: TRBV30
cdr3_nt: TGTGCCGGCCAAGCGGGGCCTAATACCTACGAGCAGTACTTC
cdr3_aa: CAGQAGPNTYEQYF

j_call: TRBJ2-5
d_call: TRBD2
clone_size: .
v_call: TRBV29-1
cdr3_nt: TGCAGCGTCTGGGAGGGCACTGGTTTAGAGACCCAGTACTTC
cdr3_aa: CSVWEGTGLETQYF

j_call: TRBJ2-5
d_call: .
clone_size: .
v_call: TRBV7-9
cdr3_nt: TGTGCCAGCAGCTCATTTGACAGGAGCGGTGCGACCCAGTACTTC
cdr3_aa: CASSSFDRSGATQYF

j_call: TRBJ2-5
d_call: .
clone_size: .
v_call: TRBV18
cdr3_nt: TGTGCCAGCTCACCACCTGGGCCCATCGAGACCCAGTACTTC
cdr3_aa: CASSPPGPIETQYF

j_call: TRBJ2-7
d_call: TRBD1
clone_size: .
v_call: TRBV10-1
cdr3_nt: TGCGCCAGCAGTGATCCGGGACAGGCCACCTACGAGCAGTACTTC
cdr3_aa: CASSDPGQATYEQYF

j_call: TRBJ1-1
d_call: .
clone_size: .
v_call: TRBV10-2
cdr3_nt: TGCGCCAGCTTAAGCCGGGAGAACACTGAAGCTTTCTTT
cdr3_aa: CASLSRENTEAFF

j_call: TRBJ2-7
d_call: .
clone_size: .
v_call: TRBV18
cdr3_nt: TGTGCCAGCTCACTTGGACAGTCATACGAGCAGTACTTC
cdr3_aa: CASSLGQSYEQYF

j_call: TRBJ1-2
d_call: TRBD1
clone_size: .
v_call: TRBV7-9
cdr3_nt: TGTGCCAGCAGCTTGGTCGACAGGGGTTGGGGCTATGGCTACACCTTC
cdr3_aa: CASSLVDRGWGYGYTF

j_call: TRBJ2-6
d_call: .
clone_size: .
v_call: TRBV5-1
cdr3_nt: TGCGCCAGCAGCGAGGCCAGGGGGGCCAACGTCCTGACTTTC
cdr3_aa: CASSEARGANVLTF

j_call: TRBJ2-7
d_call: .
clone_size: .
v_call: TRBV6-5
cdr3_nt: TGTGCCAGCAGTTACTCGCCTACGGCAGACTACGAGCAGTACTTC
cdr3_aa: CASSYSPTADYEQYF

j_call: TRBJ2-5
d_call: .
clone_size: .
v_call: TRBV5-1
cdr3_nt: TGCGCCAGCAGCTTGACCGGGTACCAAGAGACCCAGTACTTC
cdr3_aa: CASSLTGYQETQYF

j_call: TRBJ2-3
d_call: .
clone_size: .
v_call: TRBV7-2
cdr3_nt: TGTGCCAGCAGCTTAGCGAGGCTAGCGCTGGGGACAGATACGCAGTATTTT
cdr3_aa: CASSLARLALGTDTQYF